These 28 T cell receptor beta chains share one sample of origin, sequenced in a study of cytomegalovirus exposure and HLA in healthy donors. Profiling relied on immunoSEQ multiplex PCR, and the TCRdb table lists in-frame clones only, not all of them. Of 90,000 to 100,000 clones in the sample, 90% to 95% were seen once. Sequenced: PBMCs. Source of these receptors: a woman in her 30s in good health and CMV-seropositive.

This chain links TRBV27 with TRBJ2-5; a weak D match, TRBD2 (7 bases). This CDR3 is 18 amino acids long. V was clipped by 6 bases and J by 4 bases, with 27 bases between them. CDR1 MNHEY and CDR2 SMNVEV come from the germline V gene (reference sequence). The CDR3 nucleotides read TGTGCCAGCAGCTCGGGGGCGGAGGGGGAGGGCCGTAGAGAGACCCAGTACTTC. Its protein product is CASSSGAEGEGRRETQYF.

The J gene is TRBJ1-5, the V gene TRBV19; D not resolved. V was shortened by 8 bases and J by 0 bases, with 11 bases between the two germline ends. The CDR3 covers 14 residues. From germline, CDR1 is LNHDA and CDR2 SQIVND (reference sequence). This CDR3 is CASAVLGSNQPQHF. CDR3 sequence (DNA): TGTGCCAGTGCGGTCCTTGGTAGCAATCAGCCCCAGCATTTT.

The rearrangement joins TRBV7-2 to TRBJ2-1; weak D call: TRBD2 (6 bases). This CDR3 has 15 amino acids. V was clipped by 2 bases and J by 3 bases, with 11 bases between them. Germline CDR1 is SGHTA and CDR2 is FQGNSA. The CDR3 DNA reads TGTGCCAGCAGCTTAATCCGGGACTTCTACAATGAGCAGTTCTTC. Translation gives CASSLIRDFYNEQFF.

The J gene is TRBJ1-5, the V gene TRBV6-6; unclear D gene. The CDR3 loop spans 15 amino acids. The germline V gene encodes CDR1 MNHNY and CDR2 SVGAGI (reference sequence). The V and J ends lost 0 bases and 3 bases respectively, with 9 bases between them. The CDR3 here is CASSYSNSYNQPQHF. The CDR3 DNA reads as TGTGCCAGCAGTTACTCGAACAGTTACAATCAGCCCCAGCATTTT.

This clone was seen a handful of times. This chain links TRBV6-4 with TRBJ2-2; 8 bases are a match to TRBD1. CDR1 is MRHNA and CDR2 is SNTAGT in the germline V gene. The CDR3 is 18 amino acids. The junction had 13 bases not matched to a gene; V was cut back by 6 bases and J by 1 base. CDR3 in DNA: TGTGCCAGCAGCGAGGGGGACAGGCGGTCCGAGAACACCGGGGAGCTGTTTTTT. Amino acids: CASSEGDRRSENTGELFF.

The chain combines TRBV5-1 with TRBJ2-7; TRBD2 aligns across 7 bases. The germline V gene has CDR1 SGHRS and CDR2 YFSETQ. Germline trimming cut 5 bases from V and 4 bases from J; bases unmatched to any gene: 3. The CDR3 is 12 amino acids. CDR3 residues: CASRGREYEQYF. CDR3 DNA: TGCGCCAGCAGGGGGCGGGAGTACGAGCAGTACTTC.

This chain connects TRBV6-5 to TRBJ2-1; 9 nucleotides agree with TRBD1. CDR3 size: 12 residues. CDR1 is MNHEY, CDR2 SVGAGI, per germline. V lost 7 bases and J lost 9; bases outside the gene matches: 4. This CDR3 is CASTRTGVEQFF. In nucleotides, the CDR3 is TGTGCCAGCACGAGGACAGGGGTTGAGCAGTTCTTC.

This clone was found once. The V and J genes are TRBV19 and TRBJ2-1; TRBD2 is a possible D gene (6 bases). The CDR3 runs to 15 residues. V was pared by 4 bases and J by 4 bases, with 14 bases between. CDR1 and CDR2 from the germline V gene are LNHDA and SQIVND (reference sequence). CDR3: CASSTGVLLYNEQFF. CDR3 DNA sequence: TGTGCCAGTAGTACGGGGGTCTTGTTATACAATGAGCAGTTCTTC.

The gene calls are TRBV18 and TRBJ1-3, with D possibly matching TRBD1 (5 bases). The CDR3 covers 17 residues. Germline CDR1 reads KGHSH; CDR2 reads LQKENI. Trimming left V 1 base short and J 0 bases short, with 13 bases between. The CDR3 nucleotides are TGTGCCAGCTCACCACTTGAACCAGGGCCCTCTGGAAACACCATATATTTT. Amino acids: CASSPLEPGPSGNTIYF. The entire variable domain, with the rest obtained from reference TRBV18 and TRBJ1-3, is as follows: NAGVMQNPRHLVRRRGQEARLRCSPMKGHSHVYWYRQLPEEGLKFMVYLQKENIIDESGMPKERFSAEFPKEGPSILRIQQVVRGDSAAYFCASSPLEPGPSGNTIYFGEGSWLTVV.

The chain links TRBV10-3 to TRBJ2-7; 9 nucleotides agree with TRBD1. Losses at the gene ends were 4 bases for V and 1 base for J; bases not matched to a gene: 2. CDR1 and CDR2 from the germline V gene are ENHRY and SYGVKD. This CDR3 has 14 residues. The CDR3 nucleotides read TGTGCCATCAGTGCCGGACAGGGGTCCTACGAGCAGTACTTC. It codes for CAISAGQGSYEQYF.

The chain employs TRBV15 and TRBJ1-5; D uncertain. The CDR3 is 17 amino acids. The V gene's germline CDR1 is LNHNV and CDR2 YYDKDF (reference sequence). The V and J ends lost 0 bases and 7 bases respectively, with 19 bases between them. The CDR3 region is CATSRDLGHPRGQPQHF. DNA of the CDR3: TGTGCCACCAGCAGAGATCTCGGCCACCCCAGAGGGCAGCCCCAGCATTTT. The full variable domain, in which reference TRBV15 and TRBJ1-5 provide the parts outside the CDR3, is DAMVIQNPRYQVTQFGKPVTLSCSQTLNHNVMYWYQQKSSQAPKLLFHYYDKDFNNEADTPDNFQSRRPNTSFCFLDIRSPGLGDTAMYLCATSRDLGHPRGQPQHFGDGTRLSIL.

This chain uses TRBV7-9 with TRBJ2-1; weak D call: TRBD2 (6 bases). Germline V gene lookup returns CDR1 SEHNR and CDR2 FQNEAQ (reference sequence). The CDR3 spans 15 residues. V dropped 0 bases and J dropped 7 bases, with 13 bases sitting between them. CDR3 amino acids: CASSLAGGIANEQFF. DNA of the CDR3: TGTGCCAGCAGCTTAGCTGGCGGGATAGCGAATGAGCAGTTCTTC.

The chain is built from TRBV27 and TRBJ2-1, with D maybe TRBD2 (5 bases). Germline CDR1 reads MNHEY; CDR2 reads SMNVEV (reference sequence). The CDR3 is made up of 16 amino acids. Trimming left V 8 bases short and J 0 bases short, with 17 bases between. CDR3 nucleotide sequence: TGTGCCAGCCGAACGATAGTGGGGAGCTCCTACAATGAGCAGTTCTTC. This codes for CASRTIVGSSYNEQFF.

This sequence joins TRBV23-1 and TRBJ1-5; 8 bases are a match to TRBD1. TRBV23-1 has ORF status, its function being uncertain. This CDR3 comprises 17 residues. Trimming at V came to 6 bases and at J to 1 base, leaving 11 bases not matched to a gene. The CDR3 nucleotides read TGCGCCAGCAGCATAAGCGCGGACAGGGCAAGCAATCAGCCCCAGCATTTT. This translates into CASSISADRASNQPQHF.

This clone showed up just once. This sequence joins TRBV5-4 and TRBJ2-3; no clear D gene. This CDR3 has 12 residues. V was shortened by 0 bases and J by 4 bases, with 3 bases between the two germline ends. Germline CDR1 is SGHNT and CDR2 is YYREEE (reference sequence). In DNA form, the CDR3 reads TGTGCCAGCAGCTTGGGCGCAGATACGCAGTATTTT. Its translation: CASSLGADTQYF.

This chain links TRBV4-1 with TRBJ2-7; TRBD2 might be the D (6 bases). Germline CDR1 is MGHRA and CDR2 is YSYEKL. The CDR3 length is 16 residues. V was shortened by 4 bases and J by 2 bases, with 18 bases between the two germline ends. The CDR3 is CASSLGTRLLPYEQYF. The CDR3 coding sequence is TGCGCCAGCAGCCTCGGGACTCGTTTATTGCCCTACGAGCAGTACTTC.

This CDR3 reads CASSQELLGTWGDEKLFF. CDR3 in DNA: TGCGCCAGCAGCCAAGAATTACTGGGGACCTGGGGGGATGAAAAACTGTTTTTT. The chain uses TRBV4-3 and TRBJ1-4, with D possibly TRBD1 on 5 matching bases. In germline, CDR1 is LGHNA, CDR2 YSLEER. V was shortened by 0 bases and J by 6 bases, with 20 bases between the two germline ends. The CDR3 totals 18 residues.

V usage is TRBV10-3 and J usage is TRBJ2-3, with TRBD2 identical over 9 bases. Per germline, CDR1 ENHRY and CDR2 SYGVKD. The CDR3 has 18 amino acids. V trimming: 0 bases; J trimming: 2 bases; junction bases outside the gene matches: 9. The CDR3 region is CAISESWPSGTNTDTQYF. The CDR3 DNA reads as TGTGCCATCAGTGAGTCCTGGCCTAGCGGGACGAACACAGATACGCAGTATTTT.

This chain uses TRBV5-5 with TRBJ1-5; D possibly corresponds to TRBD1 (5 bases). V dropped 5 bases and J dropped 3 bases, with 15 bases sitting between them. CDR3 size: 15 residues. CDR1 is SGHKS, CDR2 YYEKEE, per germline (reference sequence). CDR3 loop: CASSKNQGTNQPQHF. The DNA of the CDR3 is TGTGCCAGCAGTAAAAATCAGGGAACCAATCAGCCCCAGCATTTT. Together with reference TRBV5-5 and TRBJ1-5, the CDR3 gives the full variable domain: DAGVTQSPTHLIKTRGQQVTLRCSPISGHKSVSWYQQVLGQGPQFIFQYYEKEERGRGNFPDRFSARQFPNYSSELNVNALLLGDSALYLCASSKNQGTNQPQHFGDGTRLSIL.

The V and J genes are TRBV28 and TRBJ2-3; 7 nucleotides match TRBD1. Germline CDR1 and CDR2: MDHEN and SYDVKM. The CDR3 is 13 amino acids. V trimming: 6 bases; J trimming: 6 bases; junction bases outside the gene matches: 6. The DNA of the CDR3 is TGTGCCAGCAGAACAGGGGCGGGTGATACGCAGTATTTT. It specifies CASRTGAGDTQYF. Based on the CDR3 plus reference TRBV28 and TRBJ2-3, the full variable domain is DVKVTQSSRYLVKRTGEKVFLECVQDMDHENMFWYRQDPGLGLRLIYFSYDVKMKEKGDIPEGYSVSREKKERFSLILESASTNQTSMYLCASRTGAGDTQYFGPGTRLTVL.

The V call is TRBV5-1, the J call TRBJ2-1, with 16 bases lining up with TRBD2. The length of the CDR3 is 18 residues. V shed 4 bases and J 4 bases; nucleotides not matched to a gene: 8. Per germline, CDR1 SGHRS and CDR2 YFSETQ. The CDR3 loop is CASSPGLAGGWGYNEQFF. The CDR3 DNA follows: TGCGCCAGCAGCCCGGGACTAGCGGGAGGGTGGGGGTACAATGAGCAGTTCTTC. Looking up the rest from reference TRBV5-1 and TRBJ2-1 gives the full variable domain: KAGVTQTPRYLIKTRGQQVTLSCSPISGHRSVSWYQQTPGQGLQFLFEYFSETQRNKGNFPGRFSGRQFSNSRSEMNVSTLELGDSALYLCASSPGLAGGWGYNEQFFGPGTRLTVL.

The chain uses TRBV6-5 and TRBJ2-7; 7 nucleotides match TRBD2. CDR3 length: 15 amino acids. Germline values: CDR1 MNHEY, CDR2 SVGAGI. V dropped 4 bases and J dropped 2; count of bases not matched to a gene: 8. CDR3 DNA sequence: TGTGCCAGCAGTTTCCTCAGCGGGGAGACCTACGAGCAGTACTTC. Residues: CASSFLSGETYEQYF.

This clone was detected only once. This rearrangement joins TRBV5-5 to TRBJ1-1; a weak D match, TRBD1 (5 bases). CDR1 is SGHKS and CDR2 is YYEKEE in the germline V gene (reference sequence). Between the trimmed V and J ends, which lost 4 bases and 0 bases, there was a span of 13 bases. CDR3 length: 15 residues. CDR3 coding DNA: TGTGCCAGCAGCCAGCAGGGATTGGTGAACACTGAAGCTTTCTTT. Translated: CASSQQGLVNTEAFF. Looking up the rest from reference TRBV5-5 and TRBJ1-1 gives the full variable domain: DAGVTQSPTHLIKTRGQQVTLRCSPISGHKSVSWYQQVLGQGPQFIFQYYEKEERGRGNFPDRFSARQFPNYSSELNVNALLLGDSALYLCASSQQGLVNTEAFFGQGTRLTVV.

This clone appeared once. V gene TRBV5-5 combines with J gene TRBJ1-1; TRBD1 might be the D (6 bases). CDR1 is SGHKS, CDR2 YYEKEE, per germline (reference sequence). Between the trimmed V and J ends, which lost 5 bases and 2 bases, there was a span of 13 bases. The CDR3 totals 14 residues. The DNA of the CDR3 is TGTGCCAGCAGGGATGGACAGCGAAACACTGAAGCTTTCTTT. Protein: CASRDGQRNTEAFF.

V gene TRBV28 combines with J gene TRBJ2-3; perhaps TRBD2 as D (6 bases). V lost 6 bases to trimming and J lost 3 bases, with 16 bases between them. CDR3 size: 15 residues. CDR1 is MDHEN, CDR2 SYDVKM, per germline. The CDR3 spells CASRSTGDSTDTQYF. The CDR3 DNA reads as TGTGCCAGCAGATCAACGGGGGACTCTACAGATACGCAGTATTTT.

This clone has only a few counts. The chain couples TRBV6-5 to TRBJ1-2, with a possible D match to TRBD1 (5 bases). Trimming cost V 7 bases and J 2 bases, with 11 bases left between them. The germline V gene has CDR1 MNHEY and CDR2 SVGAGI. The CDR3 spans 13 residues. CDR3 sequence: CASTLGRNYGYTF. In DNA form, the CDR3 reads TGTGCCAGCACCCTGGGGCGGAACTATGGCTACACCTTC.

The rearrangement links TRBV21-1 to TRBJ2-5; the D call in the table, TRBD2, was not verified against the DNA. TRBV21-1 is a documented pseudogene. The CDR3 has 15 residues. The DNA of the CDR3 is TGTGCCAGCGGACTAGCGGAACCAAACCAAGAGACCCAGTACTTC. It encodes CASGLAEPNQETQYF.

This rearrangement joins TRBV28 to TRBJ1-2; 10 positions match TRBD1. The CDR3 loop spans 17 amino acids. Germline V gene sequence: CDR1 MDHEN, CDR2 SYDVKM. Trimming removed 3 bases from V and 0 bases from J; junction bases left unmatched: 7. CDR3 region: CASSFEGQGDANYGYTF. In nucleotides, the CDR3 is TGTGCCAGCAGTTTCGAAGGACAGGGGGATGCTAACTATGGCTACACCTTC.